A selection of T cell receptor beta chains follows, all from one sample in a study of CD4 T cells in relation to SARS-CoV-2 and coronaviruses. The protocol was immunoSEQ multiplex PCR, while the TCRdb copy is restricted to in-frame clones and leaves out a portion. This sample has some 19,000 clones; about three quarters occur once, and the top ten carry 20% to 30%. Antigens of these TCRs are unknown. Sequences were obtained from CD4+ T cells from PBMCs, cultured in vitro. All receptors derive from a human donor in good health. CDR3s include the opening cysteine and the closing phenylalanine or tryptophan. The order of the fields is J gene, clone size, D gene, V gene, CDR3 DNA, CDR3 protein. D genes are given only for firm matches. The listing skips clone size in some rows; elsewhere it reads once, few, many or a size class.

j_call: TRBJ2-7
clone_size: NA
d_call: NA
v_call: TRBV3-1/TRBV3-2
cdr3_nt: TGTGCCAGCAGCCAAGGAGTTGTCGGTGCTTGGGGTCCGGAGCAGTACTTC
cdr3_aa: CASSQGVVGAWGPEQYF

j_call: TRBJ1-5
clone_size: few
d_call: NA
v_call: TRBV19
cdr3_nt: TGTGCCAGTAGTGAGACACAGGGATATAGCAATCAGCCCCAGCATTTT
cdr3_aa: CASSETQGYSNQPQHF

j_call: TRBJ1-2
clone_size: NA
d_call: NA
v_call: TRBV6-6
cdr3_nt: TGTGCCAGCAACCTCGGGGGTCCCTCTAGCTATGGCTACACCTTC
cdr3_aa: CASNLGGPSSYGYTF

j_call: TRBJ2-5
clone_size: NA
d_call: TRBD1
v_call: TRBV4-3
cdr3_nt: TGCGCCAGCAGCGCGGGTCCGACAGGGGCCCAGTACTTC
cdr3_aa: CASSAGPTGAQYF

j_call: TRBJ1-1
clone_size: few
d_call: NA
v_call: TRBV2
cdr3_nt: TGTGCCAGCAGGGACGGAAACACTGAAGCTTTCTTT
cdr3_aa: CASRDGNTEAFF

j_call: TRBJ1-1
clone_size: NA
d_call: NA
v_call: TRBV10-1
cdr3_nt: TGCGCCAGCAGTAGAACACAGAACACTGAAGCTTTCTTT
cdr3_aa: CASSRTQNTEAFF

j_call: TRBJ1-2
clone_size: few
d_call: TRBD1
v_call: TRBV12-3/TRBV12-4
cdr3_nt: TGTGCCAGCAGGGTGACAGGGCCTCGGGGCTACACCTTC
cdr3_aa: CASRVTGPRGYTF

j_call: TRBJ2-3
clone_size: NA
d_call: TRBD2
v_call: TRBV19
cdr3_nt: TGTGCCAGTAGTGCAATAGCGGGGGGCTCGGGTACGCAGTATTTT
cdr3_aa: CASSAIAGGSGTQYF

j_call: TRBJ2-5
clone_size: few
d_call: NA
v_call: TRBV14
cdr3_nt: TGTGCCAGCAGCCAAGATTCCCGCCGGTGGCAAGAGACCCAGTACTTC
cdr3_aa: CASSQDSRRWQETQYF

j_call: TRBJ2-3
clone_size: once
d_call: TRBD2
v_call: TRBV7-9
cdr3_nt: TGTGCCAGCAGCCCAGAACTAGCGGGGGTCGCAGATACGCAGTATTTT
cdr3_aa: CASSPELAGVADTQYF

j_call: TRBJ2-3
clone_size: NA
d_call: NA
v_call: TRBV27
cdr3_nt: TGTGCCAGCAGTTACGGACGGTCTGCGCAGTATTTT
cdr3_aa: CASSYGRSAQYF

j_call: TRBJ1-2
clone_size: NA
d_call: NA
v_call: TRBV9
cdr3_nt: TGTGCCAGCAGCGTGCAGGGGCTAGGTGGCTACACCTTC
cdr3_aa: CASSVQGLGGYTF

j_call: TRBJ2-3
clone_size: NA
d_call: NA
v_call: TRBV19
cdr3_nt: TGTGCCAGTTGTGGGGTTCATGGCACAGATACGCAGTATTTT
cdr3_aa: CASCGVHGTDTQYF

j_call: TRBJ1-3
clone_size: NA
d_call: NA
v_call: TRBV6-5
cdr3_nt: TGTGCCAGCAGTTATGGGGGGGCCCCATCCGGAAACACCATATATTTT
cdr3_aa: CASSYGGAPSGNTIYF

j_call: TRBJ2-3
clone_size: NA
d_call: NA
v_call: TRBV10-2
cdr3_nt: TGCGCCAGCATTGAGACGGGCCCCACAGATACGCAGTATTTT
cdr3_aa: CASIETGPTDTQYF

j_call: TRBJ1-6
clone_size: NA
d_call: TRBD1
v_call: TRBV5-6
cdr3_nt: TGTGCCAGCAGCCCCGGACAGGACGGAGCCCTCCACTTT
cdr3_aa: CASSPGQDGALHF

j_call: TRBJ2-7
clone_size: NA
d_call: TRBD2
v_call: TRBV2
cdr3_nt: TGTGCCAGCAGGGCGGGACTAGGTTACGAGCAGTACTTC
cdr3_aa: CASRAGLGYEQYF

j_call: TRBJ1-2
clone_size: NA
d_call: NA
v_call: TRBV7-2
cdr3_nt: TGTGCCAGCAGCTTAGGGACAGACCCCCCCCCTAACTATGGCTACACCTTC
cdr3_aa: CASSLGTDPPPNYGYTF

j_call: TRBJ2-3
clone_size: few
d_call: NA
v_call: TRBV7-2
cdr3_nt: TGTGCCAGCAGCTTAGCTACTAGGGATACGCAGTATTTT
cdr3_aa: CASSLATRDTQYF

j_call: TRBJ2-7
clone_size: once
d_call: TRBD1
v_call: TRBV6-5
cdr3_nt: TGTGCCAGCAGTCCTACGACAGGGAACTACGAGCAGTACTTC
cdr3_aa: CASSPTTGNYEQYF

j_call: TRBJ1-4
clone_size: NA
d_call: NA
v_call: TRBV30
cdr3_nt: TGTGCCTGGAGTGGAGGGATTGCAACTAATGAAAAACTGTTTTTT
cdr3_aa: CAWSGGIATNEKLFF

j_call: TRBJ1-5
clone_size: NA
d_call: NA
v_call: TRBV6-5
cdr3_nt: TGTGCCAGCAGCTTCGGACGGGATAGCAATCAGCCCCAGCATTTT
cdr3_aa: CASSFGRDSNQPQHF

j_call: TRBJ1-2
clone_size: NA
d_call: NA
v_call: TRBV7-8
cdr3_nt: TGTGCCAGCAGCTTAGTCGAAGGGCGGGGTATCAATGGCTACACCTTC
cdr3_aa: CASSLVEGRGINGYTF

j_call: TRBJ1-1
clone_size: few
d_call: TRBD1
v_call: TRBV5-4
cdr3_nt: TGTGCCAGCAGCCCGCGGACAGGGGGCCGGGGGAGCACTGAAGCTTTCTTT
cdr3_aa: CASSPRTGGRGSTEAFF

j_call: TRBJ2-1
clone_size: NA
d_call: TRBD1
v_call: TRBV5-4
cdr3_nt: TGTGCCAGCAGCCAGGGGGCTGGCAGCTACAATGAGCAGTTCTTC
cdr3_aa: CASSQGAGSYNEQFF

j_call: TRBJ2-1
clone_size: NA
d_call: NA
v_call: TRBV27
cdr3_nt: TGTGCCAGCAGTTTTCAGGGGCCTCTTTCTCTAGCGGATTACAATGAGCAGTTCTTC
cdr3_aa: CASSFQGPLSLADYNEQFF

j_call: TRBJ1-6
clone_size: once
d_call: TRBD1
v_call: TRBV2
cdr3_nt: TGTGCCAGCAGTTGGGACAGAAATAATTCACCCCTCCACTTT
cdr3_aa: CASSWDRNNSPLHF

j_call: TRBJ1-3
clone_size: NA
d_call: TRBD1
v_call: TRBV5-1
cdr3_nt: TGCGCCAGCAGCTCCAGAAACTCGCGGGACAGCTCTGGAAACACCATATATTTT
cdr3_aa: CASSSRNSRDSSGNTIYF

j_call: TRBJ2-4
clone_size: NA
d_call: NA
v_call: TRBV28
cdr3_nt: TGTGCCAGCAGGGACTCGGTGGCGATTCAGTACTTC
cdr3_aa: CASRDSVAIQYF

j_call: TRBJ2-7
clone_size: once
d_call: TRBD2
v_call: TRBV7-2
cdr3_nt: TGTGCCAGCAGCAACCATGGGGGGGACTCCTACGAGCAGTACTTC
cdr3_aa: CASSNHGGDSYEQYF

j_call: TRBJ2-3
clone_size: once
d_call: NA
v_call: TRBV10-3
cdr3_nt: TGTGCCGCCAACAGAGCTAGCACAGATACGCAGTATTTT
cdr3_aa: CAANRASTDTQYF

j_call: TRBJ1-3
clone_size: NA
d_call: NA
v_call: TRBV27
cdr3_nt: TGTGCCAGCAGTAGGAGCTCTGGAAACACCATATATTTT
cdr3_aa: CASSRSSGNTIYF

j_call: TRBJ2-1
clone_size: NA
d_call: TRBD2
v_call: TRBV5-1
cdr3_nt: TGCGCCAGCAGCTTGCGGACTAGCGGGGCTGACAATGAGCAGTTCTTC
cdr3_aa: CASSLRTSGADNEQFF

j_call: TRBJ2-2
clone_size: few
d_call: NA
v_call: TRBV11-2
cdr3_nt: TGTGCCAGCAGCTACGGGAACCAAAACACCGGGGAGCTGTTTTTT
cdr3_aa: CASSYGNQNTGELFF

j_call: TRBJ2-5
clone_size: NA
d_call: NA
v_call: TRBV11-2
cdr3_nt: TGTGCCAGCAGCCCCTCGAGAGCTGTTTCCCAAGAGACCCAGTACTTC
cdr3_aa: CASSPSRAVSQETQYF

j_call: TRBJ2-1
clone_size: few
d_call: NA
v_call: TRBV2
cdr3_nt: TGTGCCAGCAGTGACGACGGCGGGCAGGAGCAGTTCTTC
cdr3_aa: CASSDDGGQEQFF